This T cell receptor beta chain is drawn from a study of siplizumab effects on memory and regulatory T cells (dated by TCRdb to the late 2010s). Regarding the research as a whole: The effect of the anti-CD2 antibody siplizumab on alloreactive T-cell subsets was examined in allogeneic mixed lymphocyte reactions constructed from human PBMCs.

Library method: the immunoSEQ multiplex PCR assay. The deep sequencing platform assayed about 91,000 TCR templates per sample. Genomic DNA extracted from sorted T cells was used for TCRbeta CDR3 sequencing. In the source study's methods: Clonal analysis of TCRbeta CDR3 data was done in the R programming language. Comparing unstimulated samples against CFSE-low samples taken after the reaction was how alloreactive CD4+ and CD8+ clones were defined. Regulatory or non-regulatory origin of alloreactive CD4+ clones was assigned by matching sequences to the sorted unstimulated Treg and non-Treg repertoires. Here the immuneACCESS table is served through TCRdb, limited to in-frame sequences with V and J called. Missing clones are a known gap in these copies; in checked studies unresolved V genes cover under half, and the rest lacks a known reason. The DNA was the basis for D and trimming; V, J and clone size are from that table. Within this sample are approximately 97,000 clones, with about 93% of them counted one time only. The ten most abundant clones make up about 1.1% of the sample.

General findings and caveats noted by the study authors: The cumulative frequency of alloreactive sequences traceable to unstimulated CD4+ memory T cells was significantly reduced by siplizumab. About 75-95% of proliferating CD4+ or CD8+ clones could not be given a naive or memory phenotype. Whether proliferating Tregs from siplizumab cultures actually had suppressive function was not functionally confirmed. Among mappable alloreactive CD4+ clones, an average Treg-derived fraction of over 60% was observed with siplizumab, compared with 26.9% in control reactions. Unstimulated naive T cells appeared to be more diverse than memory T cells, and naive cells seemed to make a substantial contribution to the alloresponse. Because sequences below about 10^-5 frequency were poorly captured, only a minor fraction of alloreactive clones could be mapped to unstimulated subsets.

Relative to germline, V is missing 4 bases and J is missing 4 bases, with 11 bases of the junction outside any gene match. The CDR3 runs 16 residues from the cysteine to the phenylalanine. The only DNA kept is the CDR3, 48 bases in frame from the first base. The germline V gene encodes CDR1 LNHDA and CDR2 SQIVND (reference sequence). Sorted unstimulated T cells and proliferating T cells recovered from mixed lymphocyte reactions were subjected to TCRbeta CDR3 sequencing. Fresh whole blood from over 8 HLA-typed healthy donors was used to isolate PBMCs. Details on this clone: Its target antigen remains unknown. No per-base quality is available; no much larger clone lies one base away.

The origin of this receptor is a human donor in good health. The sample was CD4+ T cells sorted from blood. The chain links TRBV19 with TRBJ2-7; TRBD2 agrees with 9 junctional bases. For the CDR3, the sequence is CASSTGTSLNPYEQYF. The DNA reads TGTGCCAGTAGTACGGGGACTAGCCTAAATCCTTACGAGCAGTACTTC. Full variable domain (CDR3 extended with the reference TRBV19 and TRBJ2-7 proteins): DGGITQSPKYLFRKEGQNVTLSCEQNLNHDAMYWYRQDPGQGLRLIYYSQIVNDFQKGDIAEGYSVSREKKESFPLTVTSAQKNPTAFYLCASSTGTSLNPYEQYFGPGTRLTVT.